These 16 T cell receptor beta chains originate from one sample sequenced in a study of T cell repertoires in cytomegalovirus infection. TCRdb re-called the reads with MiXCR, one entry per CDR3 protein. The sample lists about 680,000 distinct CDR3 sequences, approximately 24% occurring once. The sample consisted of CD8+ T cells from PBMCs. These receptors originate from a human donor in good health (CMV status not recorded). Some clones in this sample may be carry-over from other donors' samples.

The chain carries TRBV19 and TRBJ2-2, with TRBD2 matching over 9 bases. The CDR3 is made up of 13 amino acids. V trimming: 8 bases; J trimming: 6 bases; junction bases outside the gene matches: 4. In germline, CDR1 is LNHDA, CDR2 SQIVND (reference sequence). The CDR3 sequence is CASSIAGAGELFF. The CDR3 DNA sequence: TGTGCCAGTTCTATAGCGGGGGCCGGGGAGCTGTTTTTT.

The chain couples TRBV13 to TRBJ1-2; TRBD1 aligns across 8 bases. CDR1 and CDR2 (germline): PRHDT, FYEKMQ (reference sequence). Trimming at V came to 5 bases and at J to 5 bases, leaving 4 bases not matched to a gene. This CDR3 contains 13 residues. This CDR3 reads CASSKDRVYGYTF. The DNA for the CDR3 is TGTGCCAGCAGCAAGGACAGGGTGTATGGCTACACCTTC.

The V and J genes are TRBV29-1 and TRBJ2-5; no reliable D call. The CDR3 extends over 11 amino acids. Trimming removed 6 bases at V and 5 bases at J, with 10 bases between. Germline CDR1 is SQVTM and CDR2 is ANQGSEA. The CDR3, as DNA: TGCAGCGTCCCCTTCTTTGAGACCCAGTACTTC. Protein: CSVPFFETQYF.

This clonotype was recorded many times. The chain uses TRBV7-2 and TRBJ2-5, with D uncertain. This CDR3 region has 16 residues. V was pared by 0 bases and J by 1 base, with 12 bases between. CDR1 is SGHTA and CDR2 is FQGNSA in the germline V gene. The CDR3 nucleotides read TGTGCCAGCAGCTTAGCTTATAGCAGGCCCCAAGAGACCCAGTACTTC. Its protein is CASSLAYSRPQETQYF. The full variable domain, completed using reference TRBV7-2 and TRBJ2-5, is GAGVSQSPSNKVTEKGKDVELRCDPISGHTALYWYRQSLGQGLEFLIYFQGNSAPDKSGLPSDRFSAERTGGSVSTLTIQRTQQEDSAVYLCASSLAYSRPQETQYFGPGTRLLVL.

As regards this clonotype: Germline and junction disagree at one end, which may indicate a read error. The chain couples TRBV15 to TRBJ2-2, with D tentatively TRBD2 (6 bases). The germline V gene encodes CDR1 LNHNV and CDR2 YYDKDF (reference sequence). This CDR3 is built from 15 residues. This chain's CDR3 is CVTSGITEGTGELFF. CDR3 DNA sequence: TGTGTCACCAGTGGAATAACGGAGGGCACCGGGGAGCTGTTTTTT.

This sequence joins TRBV19 and TRBJ1-2; tentative D call: TRBD1 (6 bases). The V end lost 4 bases, the J end lost 8 bases, and 20 bases lay between the germline ends. The length of the CDR3 is 15 residues. Germline lookup yields CDR1 LNHDA and CDR2 SQIVND (reference sequence). DNA for the CDR3: TGTGCCAGTAGTACCCCCGGGACACCCAGGAGCGGCTACACCTTC. Protein: CASSTPGTPRSGYTF.

This clonotype turned up a few times. The V and J genes are TRBV4-1 and TRBJ2-2; tentatively, D is TRBD1 (6 bases). V was trimmed by 1 base and J by 5 bases, leaving 17 bases between them. Per germline, CDR1 MGHRA and CDR2 YSYEKL. CDR3 length: 17 residues. The CDR3 loop is CASSQVTRGSMTGELFF. CDR3 DNA: TGCGCCAGCAGCCAAGTGACAAGGGGGTCCATGACCGGGGAGCTGTTTTTT.

As for this clonotype: One end of the junction varies from germline; a read error may be responsible. The J gene is TRBJ2-7, the V gene TRBV7-9; 7 bases map to TRBD1. The CDR3 length is 16 residues. Germline assignment: CDR1 SEHNR and CDR2 FQNEAQ (reference sequence). DNA of the CDR3: TGTGCCAACAGCTTAGGGGTGGGGACAGCGTCCTACGAGCAGTACTTC. It is translated as CANSLGVGTASYEQYF.

This clonotype was seen ten or more times. The V and J genes are TRBV15 and TRBJ2-6; TRBD1 agrees at 9 bases. Trimming cost V 8 bases and J 0 bases; bases outside gene matches: 11. This CDR3 has 18 amino acids. Germline V gives CDR1 LNHNV, CDR2 YYDKDF (reference sequence). The CDR3 protein is CATSTGGSLGSGANVLTF. DNA for the CDR3: TGTGCCACCTCCACAGGGGGCTCCCTCGGCTCTGGGGCCAACGTCCTGACTTTC.

Ten or more counts support this clonotype. The rearrangement joins TRBV7-6 to TRBJ2-1; no definite D call. The CDR3 contains 15 residues. In germline, CDR1 is SGHVS, CDR2 FNYEAQ. Trimming stripped 6 bases from V and 4 bases from J, with 16 bases between. This CDR3 is CASSPPPGPYNEQFF. The CDR3 bases are TGTGCCAGCAGTCCCCCCCCGGGCCCTTACAATGAGCAGTTCTTC.

The rearrangement joins TRBV2 to TRBJ1-1; D is unclear. Germline loops: CDR1 SNHLY, CDR2 FYNNEI. The CDR3 totals 11 residues. V lost 8 bases and J lost 1, with 5 bases in between. The CDR3 DNA sequence: TGTGCCAGCTGGGGGAACACTGAAGCTTTCTTT. Its protein product is CASWGNTEAFF.

This clonotype has more than one count but fewer than ten. The genes are TRBV4-2 and TRBJ2-1; 9 bases agree with TRBD1. V shed 1 base, J shed 6 bases, and the junction held 7 bases outside the gene matches. The CDR3 loop spans 16 amino acids. Germline V gene lookup returns CDR1 LGHNA and CDR2 YNFKEQ. In DNA, the CDR3 is TGTGCCAGCAGCCAAGTCCGGGACAGGGTTGTCAATGAGCAGTTCTTC. Its translation: CASSQVRDRVVNEQFF.

The chain uses TRBV7-6 and TRBJ1-1; D remains unclear. Germline V gives CDR1 SGHVS, CDR2 FNYEAQ. V gave up 5 bases and J gave up 4 bases, with 11 bases separating them. CDR3 length equals 13 residues. In DNA, the CDR3 is TGTGCCAGCAGCCACGACCCAGTCACTGAAGCTTTCTTT. This translates into CASSHDPVTEAFF.

The chain uses TRBV20-1 and TRBJ2-3, with D possibly TRBD2 on 6 matching bases. With 0 bases removed from V and 2 bases from J, the gap between germline ends came to 12 bases. The CDR3 is made up of 15 amino acids. CDR1 and CDR2 (germline): DFQATT, SNEGSKA (reference sequence). The CDR3 loop is CSARDKAGLTDTQYF. Here the CDR3 DNA reads TGCAGTGCTAGAGATAAGGCGGGGCTCACAGATACGCAGTATTTT.

To note about this clonotype: Just one base apart from a much larger clone, this may be a read error. The V and J genes are TRBV6-1 and TRBJ2-1; TRBD2 agrees at 10 bases. Germline V CDR1 and CDR2: MNHNS, SASEGT. The CDR3 length is 17 residues. The CDR3 spells CASSETPLAGAYNVQFF. The CDR3 nucleotides read TGTGCCAGCAGTGAAACGCCTCTAGCGGGGGCTTACAATGTGCAGTTCTTC.

This clonotype was observed many times. J is TRBJ2-1 and V is TRBV7-2; possible D gene TRBD1, 6 bases. CDR3 length equals 15 residues. V lost 5 bases, J lost 2 bases, and 13 bases lay in between. Germline CDR1 reads SGHTA; CDR2 reads FQGNSA. The CDR3 protein is CASSPDSSTYNEQFF. The DNA of the CDR3 is TGTGCCAGCAGCCCGGACAGTTCAACCTACAATGAGCAGTTCTTC.